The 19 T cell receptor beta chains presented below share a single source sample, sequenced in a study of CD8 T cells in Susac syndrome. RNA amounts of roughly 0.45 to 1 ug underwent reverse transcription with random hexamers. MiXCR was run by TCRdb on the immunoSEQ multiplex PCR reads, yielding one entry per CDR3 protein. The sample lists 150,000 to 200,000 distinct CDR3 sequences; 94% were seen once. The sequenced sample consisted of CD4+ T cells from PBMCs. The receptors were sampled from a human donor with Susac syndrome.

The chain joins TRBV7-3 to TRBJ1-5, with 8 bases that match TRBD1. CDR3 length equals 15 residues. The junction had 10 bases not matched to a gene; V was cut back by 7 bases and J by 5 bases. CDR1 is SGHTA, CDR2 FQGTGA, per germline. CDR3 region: CASTHRDRSYQPQHF. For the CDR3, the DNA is TGTGCCAGCACCCACCGGGACAGGTCATATCAGCCCCAGCATTTT.

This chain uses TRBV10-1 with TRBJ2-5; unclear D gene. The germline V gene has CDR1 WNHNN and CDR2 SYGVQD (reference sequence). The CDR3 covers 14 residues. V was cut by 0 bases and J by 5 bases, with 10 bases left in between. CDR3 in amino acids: CASSESRRPETQYF. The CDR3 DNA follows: TGCGCCAGCAGTGAGTCGCGTCGACCGGAGACCCAGTACTTC.

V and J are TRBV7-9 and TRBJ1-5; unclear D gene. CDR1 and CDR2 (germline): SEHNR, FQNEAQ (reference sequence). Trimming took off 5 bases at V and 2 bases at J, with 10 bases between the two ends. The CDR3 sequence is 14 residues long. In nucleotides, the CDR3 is TGTGCCAGCAGCGGCCCTTGGGGCAATCAGCCCCAGCATTTT. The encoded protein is CASSGPWGNQPQHF.

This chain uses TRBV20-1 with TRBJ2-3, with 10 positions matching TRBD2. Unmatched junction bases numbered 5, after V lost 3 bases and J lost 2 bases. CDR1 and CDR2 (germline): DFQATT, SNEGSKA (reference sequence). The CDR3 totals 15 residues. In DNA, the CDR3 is TGCAGTGCTAGTCAACTAGCGGGGAACACAGATACGCAGTATTTT. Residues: CSASQLAGNTDTQYF.

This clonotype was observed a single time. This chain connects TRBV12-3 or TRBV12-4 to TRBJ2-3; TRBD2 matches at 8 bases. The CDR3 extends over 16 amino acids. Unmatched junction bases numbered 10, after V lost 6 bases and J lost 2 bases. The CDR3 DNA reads TGTGCCAGCAGCCGCCTTGCGGGGGGTTTCACAGATACGCAGTATTTT. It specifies CASSRLAGGFTDTQYF.

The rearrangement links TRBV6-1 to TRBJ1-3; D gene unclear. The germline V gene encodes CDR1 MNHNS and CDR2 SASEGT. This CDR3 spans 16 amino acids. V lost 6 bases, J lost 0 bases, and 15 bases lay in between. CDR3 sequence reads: CASSRAGWNSGNTIYF. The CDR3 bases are TGTGCCAGCAGCAGAGCGGGCTGGAACTCTGGAAACACCATATATTTT.

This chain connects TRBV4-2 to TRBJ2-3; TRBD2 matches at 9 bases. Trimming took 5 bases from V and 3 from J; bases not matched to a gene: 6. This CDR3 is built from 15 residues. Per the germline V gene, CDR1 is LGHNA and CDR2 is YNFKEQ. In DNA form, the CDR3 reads TGTGCCAGCAGCTTGGTAGCGGGGGCGACAGATACGCAGTATTTT. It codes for CASSLVAGATDTQYF.

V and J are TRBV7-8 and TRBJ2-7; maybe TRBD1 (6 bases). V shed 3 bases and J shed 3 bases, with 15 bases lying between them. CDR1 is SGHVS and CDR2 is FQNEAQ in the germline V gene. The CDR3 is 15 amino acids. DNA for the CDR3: TGTGCCAGCAGCTTGACCGGGACACTCAACTACGAGCAGTACTTC. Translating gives CASSLTGTLNYEQYF.

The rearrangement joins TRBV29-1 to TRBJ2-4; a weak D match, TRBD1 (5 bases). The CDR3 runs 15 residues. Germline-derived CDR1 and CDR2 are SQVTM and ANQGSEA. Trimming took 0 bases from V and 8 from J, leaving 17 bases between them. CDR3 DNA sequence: TGCAGCGTTGAAGATCGGCAGGGAATTCTGCACATTCAGTACTTC. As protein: CSVEDRQGILHIQYF.

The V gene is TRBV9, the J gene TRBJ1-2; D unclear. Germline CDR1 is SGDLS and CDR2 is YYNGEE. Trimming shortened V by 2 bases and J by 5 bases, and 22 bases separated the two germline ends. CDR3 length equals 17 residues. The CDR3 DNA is TGTGCCAGCAGCGTCACCCCTCCCGGAGGGAAGGATTATGGCTACACCTTC. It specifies CASSVTPPGGKDYGYTF.

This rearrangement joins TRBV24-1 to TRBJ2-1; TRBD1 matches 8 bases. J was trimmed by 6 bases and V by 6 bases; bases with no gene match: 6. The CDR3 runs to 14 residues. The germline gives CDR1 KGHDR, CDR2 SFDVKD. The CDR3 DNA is TGTGCCACCAGTCGGAGTCAGGGGGCCAATGAGCAGTTCTTC. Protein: CATSRSQGANEQFF.

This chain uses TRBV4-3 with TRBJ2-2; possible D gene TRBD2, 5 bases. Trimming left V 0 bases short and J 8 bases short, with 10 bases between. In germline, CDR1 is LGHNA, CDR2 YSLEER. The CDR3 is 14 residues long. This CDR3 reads CASSQERVSGELFF. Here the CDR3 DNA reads TGCGCCAGCAGCCAAGAGCGGGTATCGGGGGAGCTGTTTTTT.

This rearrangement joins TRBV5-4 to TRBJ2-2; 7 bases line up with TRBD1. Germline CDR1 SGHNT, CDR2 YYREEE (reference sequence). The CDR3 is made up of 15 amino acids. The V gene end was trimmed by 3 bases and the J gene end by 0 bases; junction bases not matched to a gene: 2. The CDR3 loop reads CASSSGQPNTGELFF. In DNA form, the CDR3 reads TGTGCCAGCAGCTCGGGACAGCCGAACACCGGGGAGCTGTTTTTT.

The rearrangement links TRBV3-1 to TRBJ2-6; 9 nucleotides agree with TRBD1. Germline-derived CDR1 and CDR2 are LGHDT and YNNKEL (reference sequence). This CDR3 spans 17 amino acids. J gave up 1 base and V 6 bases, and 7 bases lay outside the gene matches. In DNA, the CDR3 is TGTGCCAGCAGTCCGGGGACAGGGTTTTCTGGGGCCAACGTCCTGACTTTC. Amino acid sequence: CASSPGTGFSGANVLTF.

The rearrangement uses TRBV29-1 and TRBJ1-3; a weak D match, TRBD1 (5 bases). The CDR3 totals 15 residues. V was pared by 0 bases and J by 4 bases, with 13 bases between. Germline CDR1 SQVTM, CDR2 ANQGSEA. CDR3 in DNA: TGCAGCGTTGAAGATTCAGGGCTCGGAGGAAACACCATATATTTT. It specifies CSVEDSGLGGNTIYF.

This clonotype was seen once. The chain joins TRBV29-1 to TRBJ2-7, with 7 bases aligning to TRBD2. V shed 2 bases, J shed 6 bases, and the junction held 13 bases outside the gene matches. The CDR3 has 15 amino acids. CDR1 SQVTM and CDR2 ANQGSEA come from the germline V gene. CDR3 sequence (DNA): TGCAGCGTTGAATCAGGAAGGAGCGGGATATTCGAGCAGTACTTC. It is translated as CSVESGRSGIFEQYF.

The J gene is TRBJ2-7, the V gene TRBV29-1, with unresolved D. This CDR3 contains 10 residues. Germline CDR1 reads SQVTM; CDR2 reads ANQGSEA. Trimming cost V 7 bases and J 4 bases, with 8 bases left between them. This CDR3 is CSAIIYEQYF. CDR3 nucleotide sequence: TGCAGCGCCATCATTTACGAGCAGTACTTC.

The CDR3 DNA sequence: TGTGCCAGCAGCGCTACGACAGGGTCCTACGAGCAGTACTTC. Translated, it gives CASSATTGSYEQYF. The chain is built from TRBV3-1 and TRBJ2-7; 7 bases agree with TRBD1. This CDR3 region has 14 residues. The junction had 5 bases not matched to a gene; V was cut back by 5 bases and J by 1 base. From germline, CDR1 is LGHDT and CDR2 YNNKEL (reference sequence).

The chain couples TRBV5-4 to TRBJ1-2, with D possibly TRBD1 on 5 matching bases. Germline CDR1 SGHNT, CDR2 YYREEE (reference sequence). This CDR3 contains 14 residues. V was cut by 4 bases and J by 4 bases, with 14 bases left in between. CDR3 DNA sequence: TGTGCCAGCAGCCAAACAGGAGGGGCCTATGGCTACACCTTC. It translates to CASSQTGGAYGYTF.